Shown below are 11 T cell receptor beta chains from a single sample sequenced in a study of T cell responses to AZD1222 COVID-19 vaccine. Clones were read by immunoSEQ multiplex PCR, and TCRdb kept only the in-frame ones, dropping some. The sample lists about 87,000 clones; roughly 90% were seen once. The source was peripheral blood, collected on day 0 of AZD1222 vaccination. These receptors came from an adult in good health.

The chain is built from TRBV5-4 and TRBJ1-1, with D possibly TRBD1 on 6 matching bases. Germline assignment: CDR1 SGHNT and CDR2 YYREEE (reference sequence). The CDR3 totals 15 residues. Trimming removed 6 bases from V and 0 bases from J, with 15 bases in between. In DNA, the CDR3 is TGTGCCAGCACCGCTCCAGGACAGCTGAACACTGAAGCTTTCTTT. It is translated as CASTAPGQLNTEAFF. The full variable domain, rest sourced from reference TRBV5-4 and TRBJ1-1, is ETGVTQSPTHLIKTRGQQVTLRCSSQSGHNTVSWYQQALGQGPQFIFQYYREEENGRGNFPPRFSGLQFPNYSSELNVNALELDDSALYLCASTAPGQLNTEAFFGQGTRLTVV.

The chain joins TRBV18 to TRBJ1-1; D is ambiguous. Germline V CDR1 and CDR2: KGHSH, LQKENI. V was clipped by 2 bases and J by 4 bases, with 8 bases between them. The CDR3 loop spans 13 amino acids. CDR3 DNA: TGTGCCAGCTCACCATCTCGCGGCACTGAAGCTTTCTTT. Its protein is CASSPSRGTEAFF.

V is TRBV28 and J is TRBJ1-1, with a possible D match to TRBD1 (5 bases). V was trimmed by 3 bases and J by 4 bases, leaving 9 bases between them. CDR1 is MDHEN and CDR2 is SYDVKM in the germline V gene. The CDR3 has 13 amino acids. This CDR3 reads CASSLAGGTEAFF. CDR3 sequence (DNA): TGTGCCAGCAGTTTGGCTGGGGGCACTGAAGCTTTCTTT.

The chain's CDR3 is CASSVDPGTSGNTIYF. CDR3 coding DNA: TGTGCCAGCAGCGTAGATCCAGGGACCTCTGGAAACACCATATATTTT. The gene calls are TRBV9 and TRBJ1-3; tentatively, D is TRBD1 (5 bases). V lost 0 bases, J lost 0 bases, and 10 bases lay in between. In germline, CDR1 is SGDLS, CDR2 YYNGEE. The length of the CDR3 is 16 residues.

The J gene is TRBJ1-5, the V gene TRBV24-1; D unresolved. Germline V gene data show CDR1 as KGHDR and CDR2 as SFDVKD. V gave up 4 bases and J gave up 6 bases, with 9 bases separating them. This CDR3 contains 13 residues. CDR3 nucleotides: TGTGCCACCAGTGAATTCGGAGGTCAGCCCCAGCATTTT. Its protein is CATSEFGGQPQHF.

The chain links TRBV7-6 to TRBJ2-3; 11 nucleotides align to TRBD2. This CDR3 comprises 17 residues. CDR1 is SGHVS, CDR2 FNYEAQ, per germline. V dropped 5 bases and J dropped 5; count of bases not matched to a gene: 12. The CDR3 coding sequence is TGTGCCAGCAGCGGGAGTACTAGCGGGAGTAGACAAGATACGCAGTATTTT. It yields the protein CASSGSTSGSRQDTQYF.

The rearrangement links TRBV7-2 to TRBJ2-3; D ambiguous. Between the trimmed V and J ends, which lost 4 bases and 5 bases, there was a span of 7 bases. Germline V gene sequence: CDR1 SGHTA, CDR2 FQGNSA. The CDR3 runs 12 residues. CDR3 protein: CASSSRLDTQYF. The CDR3 DNA sequence: TGTGCCAGCAGCTCGCGACTAGATACGCAGTATTTT.

The rearrangement links TRBV28 to TRBJ2-7; D might be TRBD2 (6 bases). Trimming left V 3 bases short and J 0 bases short, with 12 bases between. The CDR3 has 15 amino acids. Germline CDR1 is MDHEN and CDR2 is SYDVKM. The CDR3 nucleotides read TGTGCCAGCAGTTTCGGAGGGCAAAGCTCCTACGAGCAGTACTTC. Encoded protein: CASSFGGQSSYEQYF.

This clone was counted a single time. This sequence joins TRBV5-6 and TRBJ1-1; D is ambiguous. The CDR3 extends over 14 amino acids. Germline V lookup: CDR1 SGHDT, CDR2 YYEEEE. V lost 4 bases and J lost 4, with 14 bases in between. Written as DNA, the CDR3 is TGTGCCAGCAGCCGTTTTGGGGTACCCACTGAAGCTTTCTTT. As protein: CASSRFGVPTEAFF. Combining the CDR3 with reference TRBV5-6 and TRBJ1-1 gives the whole variable domain DAGVTQSPTHLIKTRGQQVTLRCSPKSGHDTVSWYQQALGQGPQFIFQYYEEEERQRGNFPDRFSGHQFPNYSSELNVNALLLGDSALYLCASSRFGVPTEAFFGQGTRLTVV.

This chain uses TRBV7-2 with TRBJ1-3; D gene unclear. The germline V and J ends were trimmed by 5 bases and 2 bases, with 7 bases remaining between them. The CDR3 is 13 amino acids. Germline CDR1 reads SGHTA; CDR2 reads FQGNSA. CDR3 in amino acids: CASSPNTGNTIYF. DNA of the CDR3: TGTGCCAGCAGCCCCAACACTGGAAACACCATATATTTT. Combining the CDR3 with reference TRBV7-2 and TRBJ1-3 gives the whole variable domain GAGVSQSPSNKVTEKGKDVELRCDPISGHTALYWYRQSLGQGLEFLIYFQGNSAPDKSGLPSDRFSAERTGGSVSTLTIQRTQQEDSAVYLCASSPNTGNTIYFGEGSWLTVV.

The chain is built from TRBV11-2 and TRBJ2-1; 16 bases line up with TRBD2. Germline-derived CDR1 and CDR2 are SGHAT and FQNNGV. Trimming removed 1 base from V and 6 bases from J; junction bases left unmatched: 9. This CDR3 is 19 amino acids long. For the CDR3, the DNA is TGTGCCAGCAGCTTAGGGGGACTAGCGGGAGGGCCCTATGGCAATGAGCAGTTCTTC. Translated, it gives CASSLGGLAGGPYGNEQFF. The variable domain in full, completed from reference TRBV11-2 and TRBJ2-1, reads EAGVAQSPRYKIIEKRQSVAFWCNPISGHATLYWYQQILGQGPKLLIQFQNNGVVDDSQLPKDRFSAERLKGVDSTLKIQPAKLEDSAVYLCASSLGGLAGGPYGNEQFFGPGTRLTVL.